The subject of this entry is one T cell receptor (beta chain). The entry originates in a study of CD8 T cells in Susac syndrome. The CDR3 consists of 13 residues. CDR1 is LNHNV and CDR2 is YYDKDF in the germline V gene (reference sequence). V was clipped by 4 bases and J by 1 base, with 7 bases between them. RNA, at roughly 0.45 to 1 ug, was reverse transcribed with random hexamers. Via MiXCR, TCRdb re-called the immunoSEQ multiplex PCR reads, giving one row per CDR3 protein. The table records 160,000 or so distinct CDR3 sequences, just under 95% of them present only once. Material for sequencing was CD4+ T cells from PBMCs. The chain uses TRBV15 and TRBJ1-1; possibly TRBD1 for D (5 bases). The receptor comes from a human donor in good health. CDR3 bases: TGTGCCACCAGCATACAGGAGAACACTGAAGCTTTCTTT. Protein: CATSIQENTEAFF.